This paragraph reports one T cell receptor beta chain. The CDR3 contains 15 residues. CDR1 SGHKS and CDR2 YYEKEE come from the germline V gene (reference sequence). The J segment lost 3 bases and the V segment lost 4 bases, leaving 9 bases of the junction unmatched. The source of the sample is a study of cytomegalovirus exposure and HLA in healthy donors. Healthy people donating bone marrow made up the donors. In the PCR, 60 Vbeta and 13 Jbeta primers were used. TCRdb's table, derived via immunoSEQ multiplex PCR, lists solely in-frame clones and lacks some. The repertoire consists of about 120,000 clones, with roughly 78% occurring once and the leading ten covering 3% to 4%.

V and J are TRBV5-5 and TRBJ2-7; 8 nucleotides line up with TRBD1. Sequencing was performed on PBMCs. The clonotype was recovered from a young man in good health and CMV-seronegative. The CDR3, as DNA: TGTGCCAGCAGCAACACCGGGACAGGAGACTACGAGCAGTACTTC. It specifies CASSNTGTGDYEQYF.